Below, one T cell receptor (beta chain) is given with its context. Its binding antigen is unknown. No much larger clone exists at a distance of one base, and base qualities are not known. The record originates from a study of shared clonotypes between healthy human individuals (TCRdb year 2020). Study-wide context: A couple of women and a few men aged 18 to 49 years were included in the cohort. For each donor, CD4 naive and CD4 memory were each given three plates, CD8 naive was given two plates, and CD8 memory was given one plate. Blood TCR repertoires of several healthy adults were deeply sequenced to estimate repertoire size and the extent of clonotype sharing between individuals. To increase sequencing depth and limit assay-specific biases, different laboratories used diverse techniques to prepare libraries and sequence TCR repertoires. Per donor, leukapheresis produced somewhere between about 0.94 and 10 billion PBMCs. The paper as a whole reports these results and caveats: Compared with non-shared clonotypes, clonotypes shared by all four sorted-subset donors had higher generation probabilities. Sampling was limited to blood, and TCR repertoires in tissue likely differ from TCR repertoires in blood. Rarefaction of sorted-subset datasets indicated incomplete sequencing despite the large sequencing depth. Pairwise subsampling led to the expectation that sequencing depth would affect the degree of clonotype sharing among donors. Naive subsets generally had larger estimated clonotype richness than memory subsets. When several donors were compared, the shared fraction of clonotypes was roughly 5% for naive CD4, more than 3% for naive CD8, roughly 2.5% for memory CD4, and approximately 0.4% for memory CD8. The small number of donors limited the genetic and exposure-history diversity represented.

The germline V gene yields MNHNS for CDR1 and SASEGT for CDR2. Trimming takes 2 bases from V and 0 bases from J, and the germline ends sit 11 bases apart. The CDR3 covers 16 residues, taking in both the cysteine and the phenylalanine. Just CDR3 DNA is preserved here, 48 bases in frame from base 1. CD8 naive samples were CD45RO-negative cells positively selected for CCR7, giving a CD45RA+CCR7+ population that excluded TemRA cells. The donors were healthy, HIV-negative adults with no recently reported acute infections or vaccinations. Every donor was a Caucasian adult living in Nashville, Tennessee, USA. After blood collection by leukapheresis, PBMCs were isolated using Ficoll-Histopaque density gradient centrifugation and then cryopreserved in the vapor phase of liquid nitrogen. Purity and quantity of every magnetically sorted T cell population were checked by analytical flow cytometry. From each sorted fraction, genomic DNA was isolated and quantified by UV absorbance on a Nanodrop 2000c.

Using the deep immunoSEQ assay, TCR CDR3 regions were amplified from genomic DNA by multiplex PCR. Extracted genomic DNA from each cell subset was distributed evenly across all wells of several immunoSEQ 96-well plates, and each plate was treated as a replicate. For sorted subsets, each replicate PCR was loaded with 150 to 250 ng genomic DNA, equivalent to some 27,000 T cell genomes. Purified libraries were measured with a Qubit 3.0 fluorometer, size-checked on a Bioanalyzer 2100, and measured again with the KAPA Library Quantification kit. Each immunoSEQ 96-well plate was sequenced on its own single-read 150-cycle Illumina NextSeq 550 flow cell. The original pipeline was this. The immunoSEQ output contained only junctional sequences without quality scores, so filtering could not match that applied to full-length reads. Sequences were annotated with PyIR, a Python wrapper for IgBLAST v1.9, and V/J genes and CDR3 were assigned using IMGT germline references. Reads were removed for weak V/J assignments (E-value above 1e-6), missing CDR3, stop codons, out-of-frame junctions, or ambiguous translated residues. V3J clonotypes were defined by identical inferred V gene, J gene, and CDR3 amino acid sequence. To compute the percentage overlap between repertoires, the number of shared unique clonotypes was divided by the size of the smaller repertoire. Richness of each repertoire was evaluated using RTK rarefaction, the Chao1 estimator, and Recon v2.1 estimates of unobserved clonotypes. For all TCRbeta clonotypes obtained by the gDNA method from several donors, generation probabilities were computed with OLGA. TCRdb took over this immuneACCESS table, retaining in-frame rearrangements with V and J assigned. Such tables are incomplete; in checked studies, under half of the missing clones stem from an unresolved V gene, and the remainder is unexplained. The DNA gave D and trimming, while V, J and clone size come from that table. The table for this sample lists some 2,000,000 clones; less than 95% of them were counted only once. The ten largest clones add up to 0.85% to 1.3% of the sample.

Sequencing used naive CD8+ T cells sorted from blood. The cell subset or site label, as the study defines it: CD45RA+CCR7+. The rearranged chain carries TRBV6-1 and TRBJ1-5, with the identity of the D gene unclear. This TCR was sampled from a man in his late teens or twenties in good health. Here is the DNA: TGTGCCAGCAGTGAACGGCGGGATTATAGCAATCAGCCCCAGCATTTT. The translation is CASSERRDYSNQPQHF.